Listed here are 2 T cell receptor beta chains from one sample, sequenced in a study of regulatory T cells in long-lasting Graves disease. CDR3 regions were amplified by Arm-PCR using iRepertoire HTBI primers to build TCR beta libraries. TCRdb re-analysed the multiplex PCR reads in MiXCR, keeping a single row per CDR3 protein. The table shows 300,000 to 450,000 distinct CDR3 sequences, with roughly 16% occurring only once. The time point denotes: newly diagnosed GD, antithyroid drugs for less than 3 months. The TCR library was made from RNA extracted from PBMCs. The sequencing here drew on peripheral blood mononuclear cells (PBMCs), taken at new diagnosis, from a patient treated with antithyroid drugs. The receptors originated from a female donor with Graves disease.

This clonotype was seen more than once but under ten times. The chain uses TRBV14 and TRBJ2-1; 7 positions agree with TRBD2. Trimming at V came to 1 base and at J to 1 base, leaving 1 base not matched to a gene. The CDR3 has 15 amino acids. CDR1 SGHDN and CDR2 FVKESK come from the germline V gene. The CDR3 nucleotides read TGTGCCAGCAGCCAAGCGGGGGGATCCTACAATGAGCAGTTCTTC. It is translated as CASSQAGGSYNEQFF.

V gene TRBV7-9 combines with J gene TRBJ2-3; D might be TRBD2 (6 bases). Between the trimmed V and J ends, which lost 5 bases and 0 bases, there was a span of 15 bases. There are 16 residues in the CDR3. Looked up from germline, CDR1 is SEHNR and CDR2 is FQNEAQ (reference sequence). CDR3 protein: CASSPEGTLSTDTQYF. In DNA, the CDR3 is TGTGCCAGCAGCCCGGAGGGGACCCTGAGCACAGATACGCAGTATTTT.